This is a list of T cell receptor beta chains from one sample in a study of CD8 T cells in ankylosing spondylitis. Each CDR3 protein is one row after TCRdb ran MiXCR on the 5' RACE reads. The data contain about 220,000 distinct CDR3 sequences, 5.5% to 7.5% of them singletons. Sequenced sample: blood, either unsorted or a sorted T cell fraction (not recorded which). These receptor sequences come from a male donor with ankylosing spondylitis. Each CDR3 is given without its conserved first and last residue. Fields, in order: V gene, D gene, clone size, CDR3 length, CDR3 protein. The D gene is left open where the match is weak. Clone size appears in some rows only: once, few, many, or a class for an expanded clone.

v_call: TRBV5-6; d_call: -; clone_size: few; cdr3_length: 12; cdr3_aa: ASSFWVGHQPQH
v_call: TRBV7-8; d_call: TRBD2; clone_size: many; cdr3_length: 15; cdr3_aa: ASSLALTSGTTDTQY
v_call: TRBV6-5; d_call: -; clone_size: many; cdr3_length: 12; cdr3_aa: ASSYGASYDTQY
v_call: TRBV12-3/TRBV12-4; d_call: TRBD1; clone_size: -; cdr3_length: 13; cdr3_aa: ASTPGTVQRYGYT
v_call: TRBV15; d_call: TRBD2; clone_size: many; cdr3_length: 12; cdr3_aa: ATSRDSGGETQY
v_call: TRBV19; d_call: -; clone_size: many; cdr3_length: 11; cdr3_aa: ASSTKANYGYT
v_call: TRBV10-1; d_call: -; clone_size: -; cdr3_length: 13; cdr3_aa: ASSESTSLQETQY
v_call: TRBV4-1; d_call: TRBD2; clone_size: many; cdr3_length: 12; cdr3_aa: ASLGTSGRNEQF
v_call: TRBV6-5; d_call: -; clone_size: -; cdr3_length: 13; cdr3_aa: ASSSFRPTGYEQY
v_call: TRBV6-5; d_call: TRBD1; clone_size: few; cdr3_length: 13; cdr3_aa: ASSYRTGGAYGYT
v_call: TRBV28; d_call: TRBD2; clone_size: -; cdr3_length: 14; cdr3_aa: ASSLPPRRGEGEQY
v_call: TRBV6-1; d_call: -; clone_size: many; cdr3_length: 14; cdr3_aa: ASRDYRTGGNYEQY
v_call: TRBV11-2; d_call: -; clone_size: many; cdr3_length: 13; cdr3_aa: ASSTFGGKNYGYT
v_call: TRBV5-1; d_call: -; clone_size: few; cdr3_length: 16; cdr3_aa: ASSLRPVSARSTDTQY
v_call: TRBV3-1; d_call: TRBD2; clone_size: -; cdr3_length: 13; cdr3_aa: ASSLLTSGRETQY
v_call: TRBV30; d_call: -; clone_size: few; cdr3_length: 11; cdr3_aa: AWSVTVDTEAF
v_call: TRBV16; d_call: TRBD1; clone_size: many; cdr3_length: 11; cdr3_aa: ASSLGTGIGDT
v_call: TRBV28; d_call: TRBD1; clone_size: few; cdr3_length: 12; cdr3_aa: ASSPGTGLNEQY
v_call: TRBV5-1; d_call: -; clone_size: many; cdr3_length: 13; cdr3_aa: ASSLGQKANYGYT
v_call: TRBV5-4; d_call: TRBD1; clone_size: -; cdr3_length: 12; cdr3_aa: ASSMDRANTEAF
v_call: TRBV7-8; d_call: TRBD1; clone_size: many; cdr3_length: 12; cdr3_aa: ASSRGGTGYGYT
v_call: TRBV4-1; d_call: -; clone_size: many; cdr3_length: 13; cdr3_aa: ASSQEIPGSEKLF
v_call: TRBV15; d_call: -; clone_size: many; cdr3_length: 15; cdr3_aa: ATSSTKSGPSTDTQY
v_call: TRBV29-1; d_call: -; clone_size: many; cdr3_length: 11; cdr3_aa: SVVLSGANVLT
v_call: TRBV28; d_call: -; clone_size: many; cdr3_length: 12; cdr3_aa: ASSLMGGSYEQY
v_call: TRBV7-3; d_call: -; clone_size: many; cdr3_length: 12; cdr3_aa: ASSLMGNGHGYT
v_call: TRBV7-9; d_call: TRBD2; clone_size: many; cdr3_length: 13; cdr3_aa: ASSHESGSIYEQF
v_call: TRBV5-1; d_call: -; clone_size: many; cdr3_length: 14; cdr3_aa: ASSWAQISRMNEQF
v_call: TRBV27; d_call: -; clone_size: many; cdr3_length: 11; cdr3_aa: ATSDSTSYEQY
v_call: TRBV6-2/TRBV6-3; d_call: TRBD2; clone_size: -; cdr3_length: 13; cdr3_aa: PSSYLRGGYNEQF
v_call: TRBV4-1; d_call: -; clone_size: -; cdr3_length: 13; cdr3_aa: ASSRVGRGTDTQY
v_call: TRBV27; d_call: TRBD1; clone_size: many; cdr3_length: 13; cdr3_aa: ASSIGTGGWGEQY
v_call: TRBV14; d_call: TRBD2; clone_size: -; cdr3_length: 15; cdr3_aa: ASSRPRLAGVYNEQF
v_call: TRBV29-1; d_call: TRBD1; clone_size: many; cdr3_length: 12; cdr3_aa: SVVGTVTDYGYT
v_call: TRBV7-9; d_call: -; clone_size: many; cdr3_length: 11; cdr3_aa: ASSIGLNTEAF
v_call: TRBV20-1; d_call: -; clone_size: many; cdr3_length: 15; cdr3_aa: SAPTAEANPDNQPQH
v_call: TRBV6-4; d_call: TRBD2; clone_size: -; cdr3_length: 14; cdr3_aa: ASSVASGGLYNEQF
v_call: TRBV12-3/TRBV12-4; d_call: TRBD2; clone_size: many; cdr3_length: 15; cdr3_aa: ASSPLGLAGHTDTQY
v_call: TRBV7-9; d_call: TRBD1; clone_size: -; cdr3_length: 13; cdr3_aa: ASSFYRGKINEQF
v_call: TRBV20-1; d_call: TRBD2; clone_size: many; cdr3_length: 12; cdr3_aa: SPTGGNVYNEQF
v_call: TRBV5-1; d_call: -; clone_size: many; cdr3_length: 13; cdr3_aa: ASSLAESSYNEQF
v_call: TRBV14; d_call: -; clone_size: -; cdr3_length: 10; cdr3_aa: ASSQGREPQH
v_call: TRBV4-3; d_call: TRBD2; clone_size: many; cdr3_length: 13; cdr3_aa: ASSQAGTRHNEQF
v_call: TRBV10-3; d_call: TRBD1; clone_size: many; cdr3_length: 14; cdr3_aa: AIRPGGDISGNTIY
v_call: TRBV19; d_call: -; clone_size: -; cdr3_length: 9; cdr3_aa: ASSIGPELF
v_call: TRBV6-2/TRBV6-3; d_call: TRBD1; clone_size: few; cdr3_length: 13; cdr3_aa: ASSYDRGKDYGYT
v_call: TRBV14; d_call: -; clone_size: many; cdr3_length: 13; cdr3_aa: ASSYGTASNYGYT